This T cell receptor beta chain was sequenced for a study of blood T cell repertoires in COVID-19. Overall study context: Sources were T cells, B-cell-depleted T cells, or PBMCs; the material itself was cDNA or gDNA.

The repertoire was sequenced with immunoSEQ multiplex PCR; TCRdb's copy has only in-frame clones and lacks some. The table includes 250,000 or so clones, 80% to 90% detected once. Germline CDR1 and CDR2: MDHEN and SYDVKM. The CDR3 has 13 amino acids. V lost 3 bases to trimming and J lost 10 bases; unmatched junction nucleotides: 7. The chain couples TRBV28 to TRBJ1-1; 8 bases line up with TRBD1. Sequencing was done on a sample of PBMCs or T cells enriched from blood (not recorded which). The receptor was derived from a woman between 35 and 50 years old who had been exposed to COVID-19. The CDR3 sequence: CASSFLQGAGAFF. The DNA of the CDR3 is TGTGCCAGCAGTTTTTTGCAGGGGGCAGGAGCTTTCTTT. The full variable domain, its missing parts supplied by reference TRBV28 and TRBJ1-1, is DVKVTQSSRYLVKRTGEKVFLECVQDMDHENMFWYRQDPGLGLRLIYFSYDVKMKEKGDIPEGYSVSREKKERFSLILESASTNQTSMYLCASSFLQGAGAFFGQGTRLTVV.